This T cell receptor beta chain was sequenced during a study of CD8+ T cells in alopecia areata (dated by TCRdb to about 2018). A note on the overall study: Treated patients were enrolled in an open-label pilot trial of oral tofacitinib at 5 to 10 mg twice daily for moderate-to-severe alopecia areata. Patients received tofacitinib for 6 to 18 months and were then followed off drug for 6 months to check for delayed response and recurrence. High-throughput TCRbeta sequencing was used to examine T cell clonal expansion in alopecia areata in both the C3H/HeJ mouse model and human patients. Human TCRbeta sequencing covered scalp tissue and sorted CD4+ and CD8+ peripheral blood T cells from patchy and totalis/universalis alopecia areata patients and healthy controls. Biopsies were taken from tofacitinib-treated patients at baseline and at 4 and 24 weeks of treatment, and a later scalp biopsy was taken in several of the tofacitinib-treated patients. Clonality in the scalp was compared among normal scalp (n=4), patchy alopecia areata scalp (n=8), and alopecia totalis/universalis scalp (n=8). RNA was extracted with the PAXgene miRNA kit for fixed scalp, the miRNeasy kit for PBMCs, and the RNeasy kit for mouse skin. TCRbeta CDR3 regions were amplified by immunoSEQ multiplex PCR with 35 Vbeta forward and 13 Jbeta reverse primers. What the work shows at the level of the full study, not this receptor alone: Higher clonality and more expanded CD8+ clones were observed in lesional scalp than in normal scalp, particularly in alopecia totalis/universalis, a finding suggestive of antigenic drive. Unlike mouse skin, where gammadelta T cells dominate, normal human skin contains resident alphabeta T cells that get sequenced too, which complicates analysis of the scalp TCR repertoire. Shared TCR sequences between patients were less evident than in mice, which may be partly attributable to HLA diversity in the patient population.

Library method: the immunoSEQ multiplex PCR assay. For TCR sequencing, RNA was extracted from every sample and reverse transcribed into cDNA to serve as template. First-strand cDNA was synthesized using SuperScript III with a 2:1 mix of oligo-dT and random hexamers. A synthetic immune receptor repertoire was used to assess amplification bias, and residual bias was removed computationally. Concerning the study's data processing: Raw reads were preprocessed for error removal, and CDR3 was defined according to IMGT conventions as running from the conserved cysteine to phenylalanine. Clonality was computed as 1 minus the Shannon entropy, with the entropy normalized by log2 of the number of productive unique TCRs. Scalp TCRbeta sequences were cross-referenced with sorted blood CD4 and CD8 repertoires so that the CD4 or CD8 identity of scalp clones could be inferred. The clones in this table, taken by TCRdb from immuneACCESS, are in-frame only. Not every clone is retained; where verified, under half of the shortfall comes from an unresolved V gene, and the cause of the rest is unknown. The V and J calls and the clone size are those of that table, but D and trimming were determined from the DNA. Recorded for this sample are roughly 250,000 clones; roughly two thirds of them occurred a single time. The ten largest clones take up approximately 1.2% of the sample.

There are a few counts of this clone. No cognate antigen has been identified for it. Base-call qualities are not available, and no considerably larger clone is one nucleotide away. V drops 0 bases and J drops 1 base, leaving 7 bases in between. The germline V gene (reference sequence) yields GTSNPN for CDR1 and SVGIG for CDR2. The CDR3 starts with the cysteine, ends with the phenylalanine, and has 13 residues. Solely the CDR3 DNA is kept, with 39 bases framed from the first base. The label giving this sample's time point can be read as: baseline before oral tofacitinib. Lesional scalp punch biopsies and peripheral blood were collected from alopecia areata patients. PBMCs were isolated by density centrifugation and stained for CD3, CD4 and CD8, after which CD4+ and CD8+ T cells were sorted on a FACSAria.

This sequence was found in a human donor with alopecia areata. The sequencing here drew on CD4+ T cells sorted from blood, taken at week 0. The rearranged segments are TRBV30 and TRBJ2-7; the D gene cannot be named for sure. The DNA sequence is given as TGTGCCTGGAGTGTGAAACGGTCCTACGAGCAGTACTTC. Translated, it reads CAWSVKRSYEQYF.